This TCR beta chain was retrieved from a study of tumor-infiltrating lymphocytes in localized non-small cell lung cancer. About the study: Some samples were collected after neoadjuvant chemotherapy; smokers, never-smokers and several histologies were included.

This clone was found a few times. Sequencing was performed with immunoSEQ multiplex PCR; in TCRdb, only in-frame clones are kept and a portion is missing. Counted here are about 15,000 clones, roughly four fifths occurring once; the ten biggest clones make up around 6.4%. The CDR3 spans 15 residues. The V and J ends lost 7 bases and 5 bases, in that order; junction bases with no gene match: 10. Germline loops: CDR1 SGDLS, CDR2 YYNGEE. The sequence came from a human donor with non-small cell lung cancer. The rearrangement joins TRBV9 to TRBJ2-1, with TRBD2 identical over 9 bases. Sequenced: lung tumor tissue. The CDR3 region is CASSPGASGNNEQFF. In DNA form, the CDR3 reads TGTGCCAGCTCCCCAGGGGCTAGCGGGAACAATGAGCAGTTCTTC.